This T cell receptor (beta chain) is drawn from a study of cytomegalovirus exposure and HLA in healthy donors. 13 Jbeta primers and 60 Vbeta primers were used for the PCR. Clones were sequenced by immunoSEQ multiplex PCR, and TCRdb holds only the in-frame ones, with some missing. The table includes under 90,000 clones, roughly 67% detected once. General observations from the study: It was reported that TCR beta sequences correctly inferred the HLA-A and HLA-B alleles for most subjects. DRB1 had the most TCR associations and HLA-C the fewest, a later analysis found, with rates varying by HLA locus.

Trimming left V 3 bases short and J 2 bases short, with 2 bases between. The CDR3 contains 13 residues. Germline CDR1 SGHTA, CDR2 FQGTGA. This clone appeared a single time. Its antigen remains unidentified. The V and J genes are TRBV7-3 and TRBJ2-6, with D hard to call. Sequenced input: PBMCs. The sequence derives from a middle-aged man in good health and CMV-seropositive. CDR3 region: CASSFAGANVLTF. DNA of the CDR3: TGTGCCAGCAGCTTCGCTGGGGCCAACGTCCTGACTTTC.